The T cell receptor beta chain under discussion was sequenced for a study of blood T cell repertoires in COVID-19. Study background: COVID-19 samples collected from the United States, Italy and Spain covered acute and convalescent phases. The cDNA or gDNA used as material had been derived from T cells, B-cell-depleted T cells, or PBMCs.

Authors' analysis steps: Cell counts per sample came from amplifying reference gene primers. Method: immunoSEQ multiplex PCR; TCRdb's copy keeps in-frame clones and lacks some. The DNA was the basis for D and trimming; V, J and clone size are from that table. The sample lists roughly 160,000 clones, more than 70% seen once, with 15% to 20% in the top ten. CDR1 is SGDLS, CDR2 YYNGEE, per germline. This CDR3 region has 17 residues. The V gene end was trimmed by 0 bases and the J gene end by 4 bases; junction bases not matched to a gene: 7. This clone was recorded once. Participant age was 18 to 89 years, and participants resided in approximately 25 US areas.

This sequence was found in a man between 60 and 70 years old who had recovered from COVID-19. The specimen sequenced was PBMCs or T cells enriched from blood (not recorded which). The genes are TRBV9 and TRBJ2-1; TRBD2 matches at 10 bases. As DNA, the CDR3 is TGTGCCAGCAGCGTAGGTCTAGCGGGGGCCCGTTACAATGAGCAGTTCTTC. Amino acids: CASSVGLAGARYNEQFF.